Presented here are 13 T cell receptor beta chains from one specimen sequenced in a study of shared clonotypes between healthy human individuals. The protocol was immunoSEQ multiplex PCR, while the TCRdb copy is restricted to in-frame clones and leaves out a portion. The sample contains approximately 530,000 clones, 95% to 97% of which appear only once. The source material was naive CD4+ T cells sorted from blood. The subset: CD45RA+ positively selected. The receptors shown here come from a woman in her twenties or thirties in good health.

The chain links TRBV10-1 to TRBJ2-5; no definite D call. CDR1 is WNHNN and CDR2 is SYGVQD in the germline V gene (reference sequence). This CDR3 has 13 residues. The ends were cut back, 6 bases at V and 5 bases at J, with 13 bases in the middle. Here the CDR3 reads CASSPAVWETQYF. The CDR3 nucleotides are TGCGCCAGCAGCCCCGCTGTGTGGGAGACCCAGTACTTC.

The rearrangement uses TRBV4-1 and TRBJ2-5, with D tentatively TRBD2 (6 bases). The CDR3 has 14 residues. The germline CDR1 and CDR2 sequences are MGHRA and YSYEKL. V shed 5 bases and J shed 5 bases, with 15 bases lying between them. For the CDR3, the DNA is TGCGCCAGCAGCAAACCACAGCGGGTGGAGACCCAGTACTTC. This encodes CASSKPQRVETQYF.

The chain recombines TRBV18 with TRBJ2-1; 9 bases line up with TRBD2. The CDR3 sequence is 15 residues long. The germline V gene has CDR1 KGHSH and CDR2 LQKENI. V lost 2 bases, J lost 9 bases, and 8 bases stayed unmatched. CDR3 DNA sequence: TGTGCCAGCTCACCAGAGCGGGAGGTTTTAGGTGAGCAGTTCTTC. It encodes CASSPEREVLGEQFF.

This chain links TRBV5-1 with TRBJ2-1, with 7 bases lining up with TRBD1. The CDR3 is 15 amino acids. J was trimmed by 4 bases and V by 4 bases; bases with no gene match: 8. Germline V lookup: CDR1 SGHRS, CDR2 YFSETQ. The DNA for the CDR3 is TGCGCCAGCAGCCCGGTGGGGACAGCTTACAATGAGCAGTTCTTC. Its translation is CASSPVGTAYNEQFF.

This chain connects TRBV19 to TRBJ1-4; 10 positions match TRBD1. With V trimmed by 4 bases and J by 8 bases, 7 bases remained unmatched. CDR3 length: 15 amino acids. The germline V gene has CDR1 LNHDA and CDR2 SQIVND (reference sequence). CDR3 amino acids: CASSRQGALGEKLFF. The CDR3 nucleotides read TGTGCCAGTAGTAGACAGGGGGCCCTAGGAGAAAAACTGTTTTTT.

V usage is TRBV2 and J usage is TRBJ1-4, with 8 positions matching TRBD1. This CDR3 has 14 amino acids. V dropped 7 bases and J dropped 5; count of bases not matched to a gene: 6. Per the germline V gene, CDR1 is SNHLY and CDR2 is FYNNEI. The CDR3 here is CASNLDRENEKLFF. DNA for the CDR3: TGTGCCAGCAACCTGGACAGGGAGAATGAAAAACTGTTTTTT.

This clone was detected once. The chain links TRBV5-1 to TRBJ2-7; D possibly corresponds to TRBD1 (5 bases). Germline-derived CDR1 and CDR2 are SGHRS and YFSETQ. Trimming cost V 4 bases and J 2 bases, with 19 bases left between them. CDR3 size: 16 residues. The CDR3 region is CASSEGHAASAYEQYF. The CDR3 DNA reads as TGCGCCAGCAGCGAAGGACACGCGGCGTCGGCCTACGAGCAGTACTTC.

Worth noting for this clone: Other DNA variants within this sample encode the same CDR3. V and J are TRBV6-5 and TRBJ2-7; perhaps TRBD2 as D (5 bases). Germline assignment: CDR1 MNHEY and CDR2 SVGAGI. The CDR3 sequence is 14 residues long. Deletions cut 2 bases from V and 2 bases from J, with 10 bases between. Here the CDR3 DNA reads TGTGCCAGCAGTTACCTAGCAGATACCTACGAGCAGTACTTC. Amino acid sequence: CASSYLADTYEQYF.

The rearrangement joins TRBV7-9 to TRBJ1-1; 8 bases fit TRBD1. The V segment lost 5 bases and the J segment 5 bases; nucleotides outside the gene matches: 7. Germline CDR1 is SEHNR and CDR2 is FQNEAQ (reference sequence). The CDR3 has 14 residues. CDR3 sequence (DNA): TGTGCCAGCAGCATCGGGACAGGTGGAACTGAAGCTTTCTTT. Translation gives CASSIGTGGTEAFF.

The chain joins TRBV5-1 to TRBJ2-7; possible D gene TRBD2, 5 bases. This CDR3 region has 13 residues. V lost 2 bases to trimming and J lost 9 bases, with 15 bases between them. CDR1 is SGHRS, CDR2 YFSETQ, per germline. CDR3 bases: TGCGCCAGCAGCTTTGAGGGATCGCTGAGGCAGTACTTC. The encoded protein is CASSFEGSLRQYF.

The chain uses TRBV6-1 and TRBJ2-3; 9 nucleotides agree with TRBD1. CDR3 length equals 17 residues. V gave up 3 bases and J gave up 3 bases; unmatched junction bases: 10. CDR1 and CDR2 from the germline V gene are MNHNS and SASEGT. The CDR3 DNA follows: TGTGCCAGCAGTGAGCGTACCCGGGACAGGGTGACAGATACGCAGTATTTT. Translation: CASSERTRDRVTDTQYF.

This sequence joins TRBV5-1 and TRBJ2-1; D not resolved. Trimming removed 1 base at V and 9 bases at J, with 8 bases between. The germline gives CDR1 SGHRS, CDR2 YFSETQ. There are 12 residues in the CDR3. As DNA, the CDR3 is TGCGCCAGCAGCTTGACTCCGGGTGAGCAGTTCTTC. Amino acids: CASSLTPGEQFF.

J is TRBJ2-5 and V is TRBV20-1, with a possible D match to TRBD1 (5 bases). Judging by the DNA end, TRBJ2-7 fits better; the J call may be wrong. This CDR3 comprises 11 residues. Per germline, CDR1 DFQATT and CDR2 SNEGSKA (reference sequence). CDR3 DNA sequence: TGCAGTGCTGCCAGGGTCTACGAGCAGTACTTC. Residues: CSAARVYEQYF.